One TCR beta chain is described in this entry. Its antigen is unidentified. This entry comes from a study of response to subunit inactivated influenza vaccine. Study results and caveats: The study's authors posited that every seasonal influenza vaccination enlists few new T cells.

Germline values: CDR1 SGHRS, CDR2 YFSETQ. J was trimmed by 10 bases and V by 4 bases; bases with no gene match: 7. The CDR3 runs to 13 residues. Using its own MiXCR run on the RT-PCR reads, TCRdb lists one record per CDR3 protein. The sample includes just over 300,000 distinct CDR3 sequences, 20% to 25% seen only once; the top ten take roughly 10%. The sequencing here drew on PBMCs from blood, taken around 22 months after vaccination. The source is a man between 50 and 69 years old who received an inactivated influenza vaccine. The rearrangement joins TRBV5-1 to TRBJ2-1; 8 bases match TRBD1. CDR3 coding DNA: TGCGCCAGCAGCCCGGGACAGGCTGAAGAGCAGTTCTTC. Protein sequence: CASSPGQAEEQFF. The whole variable domain, filled in from reference TRBV5-1 and TRBJ2-1, reads KAGVTQTPRYLIKTRGQQVTLSCSPISGHRSVSWYQQTPGQGLQFLFEYFSETQRNKGNFPGRFSGRQFSNSRSEMNVSTLELGDSALYLCASSPGQAEEQFFGPGTRLTVL.